The 28 T cell receptor beta chains listed next were all sequenced from one sample in a study of human T cells and chemical hapten exposure. As for time point: pre-sensitization, week 0. Treatment described: therapeutic diphenylcyclopropenone sensitization with weekly scalp DPC. TCRdb redid the calling of the RACE reads with MiXCR, one entry per CDR3 protein. The top ten clones hold just over 2.5% of a sample with roughly 380,000 distinct CDR3 sequences, 4.5% to 6% of them seen once. Sequenced material: whole blood, taken in connection with sensitization to the hapten diphenylcyclopropenone (DPC). These receptors came from a woman aged 50 to 60 with alopecia areata. Some clones in this sample may be carry-over from other donors' samples.

This clonotype was recorded a few times. The chain links TRBV7-9 to TRBJ1-2; TRBD1 aligns across 11 bases. The V and J ends lost 4 bases and 0 bases, in that order; junction bases with no gene match: 7. Per the germline V gene, CDR1 is SEHNR and CDR2 is FQNEAQ (reference sequence). This CDR3 spans 17 amino acids. This CDR3 reads CASSSRDRGNANYGYTF. The CDR3 DNA reads as TGTGCCAGCAGCTCCCGGGACAGGGGGAATGCTAACTATGGCTACACCTTC.

The chain carries TRBV24-1 and TRBJ2-2; a weak D match, TRBD1 (6 bases). Looked up from germline, CDR1 is KGHDR and CDR2 is SFDVKD. V was clipped by 3 bases and J by 5 bases, with 15 bases between them. This CDR3 has 16 residues. CDR3 coding DNA: TGTGCCACCAGTGATGGCGACAGGACGATAACCGGGGAGCTGTTTTTT. Protein product: CATSDGDRTITGELFF.

This clonotype was seen repeatedly, ten times or more. The chain links TRBV7-3 to TRBJ1-2; D unresolved. The CDR3 sequence is 15 residues long. Between the trimmed V and J ends, which lost 5 bases and 4 bases, there was a span of 17 bases. Germline CDR1 and CDR2: SGHTA and FQGTGA. The DNA of the CDR3 is TGTGCCAGCAGCCGTAGCCCCGGACCGAGCTATGGCTACACCTTC. Protein: CASSRSPGPSYGYTF.

Many counts were recorded for this clonotype. This chain links TRBV3-1 with TRBJ1-2, with D hard to call. The CDR3 is made up of 12 amino acids. Germline assignment: CDR1 LGHDT and CDR2 YNNKEL (reference sequence). V dropped 2 bases and J dropped 5 bases, with 6 bases sitting between them. The CDR3 nucleotides are TGTGCCAGCAGCCAAAACTCTTATGGCTACACCTTC. It codes for CASSQNSYGYTF.

This clonotype showed up just a few times. The chain couples TRBV13 to TRBJ2-1, with 8 bases matching TRBD1. The germline CDR1 and CDR2 sequences are PRHDT and FYEKMQ (reference sequence). The CDR3 is made up of 14 amino acids. V lost 5 bases to trimming and J lost 7 bases; unmatched junction nucleotides: 7. In nucleotides, the CDR3 is TGTGCCAGCAGCAAGGGCAGGGGGCAGAATGAGCAGTTCTTC. This encodes CASSKGRGQNEQFF.

This clonotype was seen a handful of times. The chain has TRBV4-3 and TRBJ2-3; maybe TRBD1 (5 bases). CDR1 LGHNA and CDR2 YSLEER come from the germline V gene. V lost 0 bases and J lost 5, with 18 bases in between. This CDR3 region has 17 residues. The CDR3 loop is CASSQDKSFVGEDTQYF. In DNA, the CDR3 is TGCGCCAGCAGCCAAGATAAATCGTTTGTAGGGGAAGATACGCAGTATTTT.

This clonotype occurred many times. The V and J genes are TRBV27 and TRBJ2-1; D not resolved. V gave up 4 bases and J gave up 6 bases, with 7 bases separating them. CDR3 size: 12 residues. Germline CDR1 MNHEY, CDR2 SMNVEV (reference sequence). CDR3 sequence: CASSSLPNEQFF. The CDR3 DNA reads TGTGCCAGCAGTTCCCTCCCCAATGAGCAGTTCTTC.

The genes are TRBV28 and TRBJ2-7; D could derive from TRBD1 or TRBD2 (6 bases each). Germline-derived CDR1 and CDR2 are MDHEN and SYDVKM. V shed 1 base and J shed 2 bases, with 9 bases lying between them. The CDR3 runs to 14 residues. CDR3 sequence: CASSLFGGPYEQYF. The CDR3 region has the DNA TGTGCCAGCAGTTTATTCGGGGGCCCCTACGAGCAGTACTTC. Supplemented by reference TRBV28 and TRBJ2-7, the full variable domain reads DVKVTQSSRYLVKRTGEKVFLECVQDMDHENMFWYRQDPGLGLRLIYFSYDVKMKEKGDIPEGYSVSREKKERFSLILESASTNQTSMYLCASSLFGGPYEQYFGPGTRLTVT.

The chain has TRBV25-1 and TRBJ1-6; D gene uncertain. The CDR3 contains 13 residues. Trimming removed 4 bases at V and 8 bases at J, with 9 bases between. Germline loops: CDR1 MGHDK, CDR2 SYGVNS. The CDR3 spells CASSVYGDSPLHF. Written as DNA, the CDR3 is TGTGCCAGCAGTGTCTATGGGGATTCACCCCTCCACTTT.

There are a few counts of this clonotype. The chain is built from TRBV2 and TRBJ1-2; D unresolved. The CDR3 spans 13 residues. V was trimmed by 3 bases and J by 0 bases, leaving 5 bases between them. Per germline, CDR1 SNHLY and CDR2 FYNNEI. CDR3 DNA sequence: TGTGCCAGCAGTGAGACAACTAACTATGGCTACACCTTC. It encodes CASSETTNYGYTF.

Only a few counts were recorded for this clonotype. The chain links TRBV12-3 or TRBV12-4 to TRBJ2-5, with D unresolved. Trimming cost V 5 bases and J 5 bases, with 12 bases left between them. This CDR3 comprises 13 residues. DNA of the CDR3: TGTGCCAGCAGTCCCCGGATGGGTGAGACCCAGTACTTC. Amino acids: CASSPRMGETQYF.

The chain uses TRBV7-9 and TRBJ2-7; TRBD2 matches 8 bases. After removal of 2 bases from V and 5 bases from J, the junction contained 11 bases not matched to a gene. Looked up from germline, CDR1 is SEHNR and CDR2 is FQNEAQ (reference sequence). CDR3 size: 16 residues. The chain's CDR3 is CASSLQLAGARDEQYF. The DNA of the CDR3 is TGTGCCAGCAGCTTACAGCTAGCGGGCGCCCGGGACGAGCAGTACTTC.

This clonotype was picked up a small number of times. DNA for the CDR3: TGCAGCGTTGAGGGTGTAGAGGCCGAGCAGTACTTC. It specifies CSVEGVEAEQYF. The chain uses TRBV29-1 and TRBJ2-7; no reliable D call. This CDR3 contains 12 residues. With 3 bases removed from V and 6 bases from J, the gap between germline ends came to 12 bases. CDR1 and CDR2 (germline): SQVTM, ANQGSEA.

This clonotype has a handful of counts. The chain couples TRBV7-2 to TRBJ1-1; possible D gene TRBD1, 5 bases. Germline V CDR1 and CDR2: SGHTA, FQGNSA. The CDR3 is 16 residues long. Trimming stripped 3 bases from V and 1 base from J, with 15 bases between. Written as DNA, the CDR3 is TGTGCCAGCAGCTTTATCGGCGGAAGGGGGAACACTGAAGCTTTCTTT. Translated: CASSFIGGRGNTEAFF.

This clonotype has a count of ten or more. The CDR3 is CASSSEGLAGKAQFF. The CDR3 DNA is TGTGCCAGCAGTTCAGAGGGACTAGCCGGAAAGGCCCAGTTCTTC. V is TRBV12-3 or TRBV12-4 and J is TRBJ2-1, with 9 bases aligning to TRBD2. V dropped 4 bases and J dropped 13; count of bases not matched to a gene: 14. This CDR3 region has 15 residues.

This clonotype appeared a few times. The chain links TRBV9 to TRBJ1-2; D possibly corresponds to TRBD1 (6 bases). Trimming removed 5 bases from V and 5 bases from J, with 25 bases in between. The germline CDR1 and CDR2 sequences are SGDLS and YYNGEE. The length of the CDR3 is 17 residues. The CDR3 sequence is CASSEKGQGLGRYGYTF. The CDR3 DNA follows: TGTGCCAGCAGTGAAAAAGGGCAGGGGTTGGGGAGGTATGGCTACACCTTC.

This clonotype was observed many times. The rearrangement uses TRBV6-1 and TRBJ1-3; D remains ambiguous. There are 16 residues in the CDR3. V shed 2 bases and J shed 0 bases, with 11 bases lying between them. Germline V gene lookup returns CDR1 MNHNS and CDR2 SASEGT. CDR3 sequence (DNA): TGTGCCAGCAGTGAAACGGGCAGGAGCTCTGGAAACACCATATATTTT. This translates into CASSETGRSSGNTIYF.

This rearrangement joins TRBV21-1 to TRBJ1-5; TRBD1 reflects the table's D call only, with no check against the DNA. TRBV21-1 constitutes a pseudogene. This CDR3 region has 15 residues. The CDR3 loop is CASSKSQAGNQPQHF. DNA for the CDR3: TGTGCCAGCAGCAAATCACAGGCTGGCAATCAGCCCCAGCATTTT.

This clonotype was found many times. This rearrangement joins TRBV28 to TRBJ2-3, with 9 bases identical to TRBD1. The CDR3 spans 17 residues. V shed 5 bases, J shed 2 bases, and the junction held 11 bases outside the gene matches. The germline V gene encodes CDR1 MDHEN and CDR2 SYDVKM. CDR3 amino acids: CASSTGTGTIYTDTQYF. In DNA form, the CDR3 reads TGTGCCAGCAGTACTGGGACAGGGACCATATACACAGATACGCAGTATTTT.

This clonotype has ten or more counts. The chain carries TRBV7-2 and TRBJ1-2; perhaps TRBD1 as D (6 bases). CDR3 length: 14 amino acids. Germline values: CDR1 SGHTA, CDR2 FQGNSA. V lost 5 bases, J lost 4 bases, and 14 bases lay in between. For the CDR3, the DNA is TGTGCCAGCAGCCAGGACAGAATCGGCTATGGCTACACCTTC. This sequence encodes CASSQDRIGYGYTF.

CDR3 loop: CASSLALGETEAFF. The CDR3 region has the DNA TGTGCCAGCAGCTTAGCGCTCGGGGAAACTGAAGCTTTCTTT. This chain uses TRBV7-9 with TRBJ1-1; D uncertain. The CDR3 covers 14 residues. Germline V lookup: CDR1 SEHNR, CDR2 FQNEAQ (reference sequence). V lost 0 bases to trimming and J lost 5 bases, with 10 bases between them. Filled out from reference TRBV7-9 and TRBJ1-1, the complete variable domain reads DTGVSQNPRHKITKRGQNVTFRCDPISEHNRLYWYRQTLGQGPEFLTYFQNEAQLEKSRLLSDRFSAERPKGSFSTLEIQRTEQGDSAMYLCASSLALGETEAFFGQGTRLTVV.

This clonotype appeared many times. The chain recombines TRBV7-8 with TRBJ1-4, with D possibly TRBD1 on 5 matching bases. CDR1 is SGHVS, CDR2 FQNEAQ, per germline. The V gene lost 5 bases and the J gene lost 0 bases, with 10 bases spanning the gap. This CDR3 region has 15 residues. The CDR3 region has the DNA TGTGCCAGCAGCCCGGGACGTGCAACTAATGAAAAACTGTTTTTT. Protein: CASSPGRATNEKLFF.

This clonotype was detected many times. This chain connects TRBV11-1 to TRBJ2-3; TRBD1 or TRBD2 may be the D gene (5 bases each). V was trimmed by 0 bases and J by 4 bases, leaving 11 bases between them. In germline, CDR1 is SGHAT, CDR2 FQDESV (reference sequence). CDR3 length: 15 amino acids. This chain's CDR3 is CASSLAGRAPDTQYF. The CDR3 DNA sequence: TGTGCCAGCAGCTTAGCGGGACGGGCCCCAGATACGCAGTATTTT.

J is TRBJ1-2 and V is TRBV5-4; D may be TRBD1 (6 bases). The CDR3 spans 14 residues. V lost 4 bases to trimming and J lost 0 bases, with 10 bases between them. Germline-derived CDR1 and CDR2 are SGHNT and YYREEE (reference sequence). The CDR3 loop reads CASSIQGTNYGYTF. CDR3 coding DNA: TGTGCCAGCAGCATACAGGGAACTAACTATGGCTACACCTTC.

This clonotype occurred many times. The chain couples TRBV5-5 to TRBJ1-1; 9 nucleotides agree with TRBD1. CDR1 SGHKS and CDR2 YYEKEE come from the germline V gene (reference sequence). The ends lost 4 bases at V and 6 bases at J; junction bases unmatched: 7. The CDR3 sequence is 14 residues long. CDR3 nucleotide sequence: TGTGCCAGCAGCGCAAGGGACAGGGCGCCTGAAGCTTTCTTT. It translates to CASSARDRAPEAFF.

V gene TRBV12-3 or TRBV12-4 combines with J gene TRBJ2-3; D may be TRBD1 or TRBD2 (5 bases each). The CDR3 contains 16 residues. V was shortened by 2 bases and J by 4 bases, with 16 bases between the two germline ends. DNA of the CDR3: TGTGCCAGCAGTTTAAAGCCCGGGACCGCCCCAGATACGCAGTATTTT. This codes for CASSLKPGTAPDTQYF.

The table lists this clonotype with many counts. This chain connects TRBV7-9 to TRBJ2-3; D tentatively fits TRBD1 or TRBD2 (6 bases each). V was cut by 3 bases and J by 6 bases, with 16 bases left in between. CDR3 length: 15 residues. CDR1 and CDR2 (germline): SEHNR, FQNEAQ (reference sequence). The CDR3 nucleotides are TGTGCCAGCAGCTTGCCGGGGGCAGCATGGGATACGCAGTATTTT. It translates to CASSLPGAAWDTQYF. The whole variable domain, remainder taken from reference TRBV7-9 and TRBJ2-3, is DTGVSQNPRHKITKRGQNVTFRCDPISEHNRLYWYRQTLGQGPEFLTYFQNEAQLEKSRLLSDRFSAERPKGSFSTLEIQRTEQGDSAMYLCASSLPGAAWDTQYFGPGTRLTVL.

This clonotype was recorded at least ten times. This chain joins TRBV18 and TRBJ1-2, with D maybe TRBD1 (6 bases). Deletions cut 2 bases from V and 5 bases from J, with 6 bases between. The CDR3 covers 12 residues. CDR1 is KGHSH and CDR2 is LQKENI in the germline V gene. Here the CDR3 reads CASSPTGYGYTF. Written as DNA, the CDR3 is TGTGCCAGCTCACCAACAGGGTATGGCTACACCTTC. Combining the CDR3 with reference TRBV18 and TRBJ1-2 gives the whole variable domain NAGVMQNPRHLVRRRGQEARLRCSPMKGHSHVYWYRQLPEEGLKFMVYLQKENIIDESGMPKERFSAEFPKEGPSILRIQQVVRGDSAAYFCASSPTGYGYTFGSGTRLTVV.